This passage covers 19 T cell receptor beta chains from one sample sequenced in a study of T-cell memory formation after mild COVID-19. TCRdb used MiXCR to reprocess the 5' RACE reads, holding one entry per CDR3 protein. The data contain hundreds of thousands of distinct CDR3 sequences, approximately 21% of them singletons. Sample: PBMCs or a T cell subset sorted from them (not recorded which). These receptors were taken from an adult woman who had mild COVID-19 (a few samples of this study predate the infection). Cell type and time point are not known.

This clonotype was found a few times. The V gene is TRBV24-1, the J gene TRBJ2-7; D may be TRBD1 (5 bases). Germline CDR1 is KGHDR and CDR2 is SFDVKD. Trimming removed 9 bases from V and 10 bases from J, with 12 bases in between. This CDR3 is 10 amino acids long. CDR3 in amino acids: CATPPTEQYF. CDR3 nucleotide sequence: TGTGCCACCCCTCCGACAGAACAGTACTTC.

This clonotype was seen more than once but under ten times. J is TRBJ2-1 and V is TRBV30, with 8 bases aligning to TRBD2. Germline V gene lookup returns CDR1 GTSNPN and CDR2 SVGIG (reference sequence). The CDR3 is 13 amino acids. V was pared by 6 bases and J by 8 bases, with 9 bases of the junction left unmatched. CDR3 DNA sequence: TGTGCCTGCCCGGGACTAGTCTTGGATGAGCAGTTCTTC. Protein sequence: CACPGLVLDEQFF.

This clonotype was counted a few times. The V gene is TRBV3-1, the J gene TRBJ1-6; TRBD1 is a possible D gene (6 bases). Germline-derived CDR1 and CDR2 are LGHDT and YNNKEL (reference sequence). This CDR3 region has 15 residues. The V end lost 3 bases, the J end lost 5 bases, and 11 bases lay between the germline ends. Here the CDR3 DNA reads TGTGCCAGCAGCCACAGGGGAGGAGATAATTCACCCCTCCACTTT. Residues: CASSHRGGDNSPLHF. Full variable domain (outside the CDR3, taken from reference TRBV3-1 and TRBJ1-6): DTAVSQTPKYLVTQMGNDKSIKCEQNLGHDTMYWYKQDSKKFLKIMFSYNNKELIINETVPNRFSPKSPDKAHLNLHINSLELGDSAVYFCASSHRGGDNSPLHFGNGTRLTVT.

There are a few counts of this clonotype. This rearrangement joins TRBV2 to TRBJ1-5; no reliable D call. The CDR3 spans 13 residues. Germline CDR1 is SNHLY and CDR2 is FYNNEI. V was shortened by 5 bases and J by 7 bases, with 12 bases between the two germline ends. CDR3: CASSKSFGQPQHF. As DNA, the CDR3 is TGTGCCAGCAGTAAGTCTTTCGGGCAGCCCCAGCATTTT. The variable domain in full, with the rest retrieved from reference TRBV2 and TRBJ1-5, is EPEVTQTPSHQVTQMGQEVILRCVPISNHLYFYWYRQILGQKVEFLVSFYNNEISEKSEIFDDQFSVERPDGSNFTLKIRSTKLEDSAMYFCASSKSFGQPQHFGDGTRLSIL.

A few counts support this clonotype. The CDR3 bases are TGTGCCAGCAGCCAAGTTTTAGCGGGGGGAAAAAGTGAGCAGTTCTTC. Translated, it gives CASSQVLAGGKSEQFF. The chain is built from TRBV4-2 and TRBJ2-1, with TRBD2 matching over 10 bases. The V segment lost 1 base and the J segment 9 bases; nucleotides outside the gene matches: 9. This CDR3 is 16 amino acids long. Germline V lookup: CDR1 LGHNA, CDR2 YNFKEQ.

At least ten counts were recorded for this clonotype. The gene calls are TRBV6-5 and TRBJ2-7; D tentatively fits TRBD1 or TRBD2 (6 bases each). Trimming cost V 0 bases and J 5 bases, with 8 bases left between them. CDR3 length equals 13 residues. Germline loops: CDR1 MNHEY, CDR2 SVGAGI. The CDR3: CASSYSRGDEQYF. DNA of the CDR3: TGTGCCAGCAGTTACTCGAGGGGGGACGAGCAGTACTTC.

This clonotype was counted a few times. The rearrangement uses TRBV29-1 and TRBJ1-5; maybe TRBD1 (5 bases). The germline CDR1 and CDR2 sequences are SQVTM and ANQGSEA. The length of the CDR3 is 13 residues. The V gene lost 8 bases and the J gene lost 7 bases, with 18 bases spanning the gap. CDR3 loop: CSSGAGGDQPQHF. The CDR3 region has the DNA TGCAGCTCCGGGGCGGGGGGGGACCAGCCCCAGCATTTT.

The sample holds a few counts of this clonotype. The chain couples TRBV11-2 to TRBJ2-1; tentatively, D is TRBD2 (6 bases). This CDR3 contains 15 residues. V was clipped by 4 bases and J by 1 base, with 11 bases between them. Looked up from germline, CDR1 is SGHAT and CDR2 is FQNNGV. The CDR3 here is CASSYGRGSYNEQFF. The DNA of the CDR3 is TGTGCCAGCAGCTACGGCCGGGGGTCCTACAATGAGCAGTTCTTC.

V is TRBV7-8 and J is TRBJ2-5; TRBD2 matches at 7 bases. In germline, CDR1 is SGHVS, CDR2 FQNEAQ. The junction had 13 bases not matched to a gene; V was cut back by 4 bases and J by 5 bases. There are 16 residues in the CDR3. In nucleotides, the CDR3 is TGTGCCAGCAGCTCGTACTCCCTAGCGGCCTCCGAGACCCAGTACTTC. Translated: CASSSYSLAASETQYF.

The rearrangement uses TRBV14 and TRBJ2-6, with a weak D call TRBD1 (6 bases). Germline lookup yields CDR1 SGHDN and CDR2 FVKESK. The V end lost 4 bases, the J end lost 2 bases, and 12 bases lay between the germline ends. The CDR3 runs 16 residues. This chain's CDR3 is CASSRYPGAGANVLTF. CDR3 DNA sequence: TGTGCCAGCAGCCGATATCCAGGGGCTGGGGCCAACGTCCTGACTTTC.

The chain has TRBV6-2 or TRBV6-3 and TRBJ1-2; maybe TRBD1 (5 bases). Per germline, CDR1 MNHEY and CDR2 SVGEGT. V was pared by 7 bases and J by 2 bases, with 17 bases between. This CDR3 has 15 residues. This chain's CDR3 is CASKPTVRGNYGYTF. The CDR3 DNA sequence: TGTGCCAGCAAACCAACAGTACGGGGGAACTATGGCTACACCTTC.

Notes on this clonotype: A read error may account for a junction end that differs from germline. This rearrangement joins TRBV29-1 to TRBJ2-1; weak D call: TRBD2 (6 bases). This CDR3 has 12 residues. The germline gives CDR1 SQVTM, CDR2 ANQGSEA. CDR3 in DNA: TGCAGCGTCGAAGGCAGGGACTATGAGCAGTTCTTC. Its protein product is CSVEGRDYEQFF.

The rearrangement joins TRBV19 to TRBJ1-5; no reliable D call. The CDR3 contains 14 residues. Between the trimmed V and J ends, which lost 9 bases and 1 base, there was a span of 13 bases. The germline CDR1 and CDR2 sequences are LNHDA and SQIVND (reference sequence). Here the CDR3 reads CASMDRSSNQPQHF. The CDR3 nucleotides are TGTGCCAGCATGGACCGGAGCAGCAATCAGCCCCAGCATTTT.

The V call is TRBV24-1, the J call TRBJ1-1, with D hard to call. The V end was cut by 0 bases, the J end by 5 bases, with 6 bases between. Germline values: CDR1 KGHDR, CDR2 SFDVKD. CDR3 length: 13 residues. CDR3 coding DNA: TGTGCCACCAGTGATTTGACATGGACTGAAGCTTTCTTT. Translation: CATSDLTWTEAFF.

J is TRBJ2-1 and V is TRBV30, with 8 bases aligning to TRBD1. The germline gives CDR1 GTSNPN, CDR2 SVGIG (reference sequence). The CDR3 is made up of 14 amino acids. V was clipped by 5 bases and J by 6 bases; unmatched bases: 9. CDR3 sequence (DNA): TGTGCCTGGTCAGGGACAGGTTTGGTCAATGAGCAGTTCTTC. It specifies CAWSGTGLVNEQFF.

This clonotype has ten or more counts. V and J are TRBV5-1 and TRBJ1-1; TRBD1 might be the D (6 bases). V lost 1 base to trimming and J lost 6 bases, with 13 bases between them. The V gene's germline CDR1 is SGHRS and CDR2 YFSETQ. This CDR3 contains 14 residues. The CDR3 sequence is CASSLKGTPPEAFF. For the CDR3, the DNA is TGCGCCAGCAGCTTGAAAGGGACACCCCCTGAAGCTTTCTTT.

The chain has TRBV5-1 and TRBJ2-1; maybe TRBD2 (5 bases). The CDR3 length is 13 residues. Germline values: CDR1 SGHRS, CDR2 YFSETQ. V lost 4 bases and J lost 10, with 15 bases in between. The CDR3 sequence is CASSAGPTGEQFF. CDR3 nucleotide sequence: TGCGCCAGCAGCGCCGGTCCCACGGGGGAGCAGTTCTTC.

The gene calls are TRBV4-1 and TRBJ1-4; D gene unclear. Per germline, CDR1 MGHRA and CDR2 YSYEKL. Trimming cost V 0 bases and J 0 bases, with 11 bases left between them. The CDR3 loop spans 17 amino acids. Written as DNA, the CDR3 is TGCGCCAGCAGCCAAGATGAGCTTCTTTCAACTAATGAAAAACTGTTTTTT. It yields the protein CASSQDELLSTNEKLFF.

This sequence joins TRBV4-1 and TRBJ2-1; D gene unclear. CDR1 is MGHRA and CDR2 is YSYEKL in the germline V gene. The CDR3 is made up of 16 amino acids. The V end was cut by 4 bases, the J end by 1 base, with 14 bases between. As DNA, the CDR3 is TGCGCCAGCAGCCTAATTCTGCGGAAGTCCTACAATGAGCAGTTCTTC. This encodes CASSLILRKSYNEQFF.